A few counts support the clone carrying this T cell receptor beta chain. Antigen: not known. The V segment lost 8 bases and the J segment 8 bases; nucleotides outside the gene matches: 13. The germline gives CDR1 LNHDA, CDR2 SQIVND (reference sequence). The CDR3 is 15 residues long. This sample stems from a study of early T cells in non-severe SARS-CoV-2 infection. Overall study context: Sequencing was performed on bulk RNA from unsorted whole blood, leaving chains unpaired. Study outcomes and limitations: The study's VDJdb matching favored anti-spike CD8 responses and missed private and CD4 specificities.

Individual cDNA molecules received unique molecular identifiers. TCRdb re-called the 5' RACE reads with MiXCR, one entry per CDR3 protein. Of about 70,000 distinct CDR3 sequences listed, about 9.1% are singletons. This chain uses TRBV19 with TRBJ1-4; 8 bases line up with TRBD1. The source was whole blood, collected at baseline. The TCR was taken from an adult who was a healthcare worker with PCR-confirmed SARS-CoV-2 infection or an uninfected control (not recorded which). CDR3 region: CASAKQGGVLEKLFF. The CDR3 coding sequence is TGTGCCAGTGCGAAACAGGGGGGCGTTCTAGAAAAACTGTTTTTT.